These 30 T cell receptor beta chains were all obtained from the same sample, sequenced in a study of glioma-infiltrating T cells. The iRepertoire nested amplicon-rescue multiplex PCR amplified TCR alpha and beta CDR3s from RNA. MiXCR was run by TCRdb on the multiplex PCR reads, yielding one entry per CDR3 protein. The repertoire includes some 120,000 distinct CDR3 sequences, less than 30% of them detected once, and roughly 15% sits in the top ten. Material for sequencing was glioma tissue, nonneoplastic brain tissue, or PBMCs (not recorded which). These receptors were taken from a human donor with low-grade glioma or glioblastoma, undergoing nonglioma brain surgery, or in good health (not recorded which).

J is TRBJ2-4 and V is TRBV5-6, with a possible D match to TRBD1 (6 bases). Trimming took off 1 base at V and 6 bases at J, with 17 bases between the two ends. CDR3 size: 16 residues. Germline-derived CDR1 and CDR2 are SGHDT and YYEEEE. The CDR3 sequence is CASSLMQGLLGNIQYF. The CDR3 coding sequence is TGTGCCAGCAGCTTGATGCAGGGGTTGTTGGGAAACATTCAGTACTTC.

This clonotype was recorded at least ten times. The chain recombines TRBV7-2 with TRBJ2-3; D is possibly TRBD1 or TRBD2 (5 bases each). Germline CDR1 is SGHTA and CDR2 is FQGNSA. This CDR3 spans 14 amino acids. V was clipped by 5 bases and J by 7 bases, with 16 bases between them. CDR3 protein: CASSQGTIRNTQYF. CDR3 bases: TGTGCCAGCAGCCAAGGGACCATTAGAAATACGCAGTATTTT.

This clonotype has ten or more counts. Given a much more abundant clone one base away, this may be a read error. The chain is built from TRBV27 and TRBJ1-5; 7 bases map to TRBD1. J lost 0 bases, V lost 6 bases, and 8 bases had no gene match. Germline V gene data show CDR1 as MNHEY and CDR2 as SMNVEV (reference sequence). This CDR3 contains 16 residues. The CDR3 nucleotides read TGTGCCAGCAGCAAACCGGGACAGCATAGCAATCAGCCCCAGCATTTT. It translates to CASSKPGQHSNQPQHF.

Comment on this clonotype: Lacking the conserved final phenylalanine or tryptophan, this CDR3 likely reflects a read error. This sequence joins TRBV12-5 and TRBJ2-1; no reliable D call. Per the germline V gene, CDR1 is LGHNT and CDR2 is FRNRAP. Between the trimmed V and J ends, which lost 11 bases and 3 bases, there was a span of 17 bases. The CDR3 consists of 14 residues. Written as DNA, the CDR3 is TGTGCTTCCCTCCCCCCGGGCCACTACAATGAGCAGTTCCTC. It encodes CASLPPGHYNEQFL.

CDR3 DNA sequence: TGTGCCAGCAGCCACATACGGGGGAGTATTCAGGCGCAGTATTTT. Its protein product is CASSHIRGSIQAQYF. The rearrangement links TRBV7-9 to TRBJ2-3; a weak D match, TRBD2 (6 bases). V dropped 5 bases and J dropped 10 bases, with 22 bases sitting between them. The CDR3 runs to 15 residues. Germline CDR1 is SEHNR and CDR2 is FQNEAQ (reference sequence).

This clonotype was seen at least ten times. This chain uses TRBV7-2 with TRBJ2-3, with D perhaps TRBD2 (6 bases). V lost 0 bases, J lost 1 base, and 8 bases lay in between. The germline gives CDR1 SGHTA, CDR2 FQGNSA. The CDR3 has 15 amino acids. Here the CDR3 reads CASSLALARTDTQYF. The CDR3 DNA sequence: TGTGCCAGCAGCTTAGCGCTAGCGCGCACAGATACGCAGTATTTT.

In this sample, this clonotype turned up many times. The CDR3 region is CASSPDLQTYNEQFF. The CDR3 region has the DNA TGTGCCAGCTCACCGGACCTTCAAACCTACAATGAGCAGTTCTTC. V is TRBV18 and J is TRBJ2-1; D call uncertain. Between the trimmed V and J ends, which lost 3 bases and 2 bases, there was a span of 11 bases. This CDR3 is built from 15 residues. The V gene's germline CDR1 is KGHSH and CDR2 LQKENI.

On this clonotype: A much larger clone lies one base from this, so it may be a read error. CDR3 sequence reads: CAIFIDGNYVYTF. CDR3 DNA sequence: TGTGCCATCTTTATAGACGGGAACTATGTCTACACCTTC. V gene TRBV28 combines with J gene TRBJ1-2; D gene uncertain. CDR1 MDHEN and CDR2 SYDVKM come from the germline V gene. The CDR3 contains 13 residues.

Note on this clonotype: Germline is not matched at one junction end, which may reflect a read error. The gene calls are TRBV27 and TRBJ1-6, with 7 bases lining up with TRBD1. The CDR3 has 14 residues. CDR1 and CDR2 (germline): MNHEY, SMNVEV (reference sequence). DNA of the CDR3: TGTGCCAACAGTCCCTCAGGGGGGAATTCACCCCTCAACTTT. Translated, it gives CANSPSGGNSPLNF.

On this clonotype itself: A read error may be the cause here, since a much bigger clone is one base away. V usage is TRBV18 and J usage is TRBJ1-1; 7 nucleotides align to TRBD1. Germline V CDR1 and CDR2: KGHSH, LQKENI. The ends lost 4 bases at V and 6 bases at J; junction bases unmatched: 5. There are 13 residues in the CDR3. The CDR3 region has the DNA TGTGCCAGCTCACGCGACAGGGACCCTGAAGCTTTCTTT. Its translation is CASSRDRDPEAFF. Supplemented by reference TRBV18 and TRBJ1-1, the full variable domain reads NAGVMQNPRHLVRRRGQEARLRCSPMKGHSHVYWYRQLPEEGLKFMVYLQKENIIDESGMPKERFSAEFPKEGPSILRIQQVVRGDSAAYFCASSRDRDPEAFFGQGTRLTVV.

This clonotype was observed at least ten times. The CDR3 loop reads CATSDPGQDNEQFF. The CDR3 nucleotides read TGTGCCACCAGTGATCCGGGACAGGACAATGAGCAGTTCTTC. This sequence joins TRBV24-1 and TRBJ2-1, with TRBD1 matching 8 bases. Germline V gene sequence: CDR1 KGHDR, CDR2 SFDVKD. V dropped 3 bases and J dropped 5; count of bases not matched to a gene: 2. The CDR3 runs to 14 residues.

CDR3 bases: TGTGCCAGCAGCTTACGTCCTCAGGCCGGACTAGCGGGAGAAAGAAGAGCCGGGGAGCTGTTTTTT. It yields the protein CASSLRPQAGLAGERRAGELFF. The chain recombines TRBV7-2 with TRBJ2-2; 13 bases agree with TRBD2. CDR3 length equals 22 residues. The germline gives CDR1 SGHTA, CDR2 FQGNSA. The junction had 21 bases not matched to a gene; V was cut back by 2 bases and J by 6 bases.

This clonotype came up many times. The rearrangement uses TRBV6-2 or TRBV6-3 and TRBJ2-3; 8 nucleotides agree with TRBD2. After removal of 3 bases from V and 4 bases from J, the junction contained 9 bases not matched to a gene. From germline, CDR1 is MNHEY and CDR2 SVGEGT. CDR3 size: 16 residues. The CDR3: CASSYEASGFADTQYF. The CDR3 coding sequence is TGTGCCAGCAGTTATGAGGCTAGCGGGTTCGCAGATACGCAGTATTTT.

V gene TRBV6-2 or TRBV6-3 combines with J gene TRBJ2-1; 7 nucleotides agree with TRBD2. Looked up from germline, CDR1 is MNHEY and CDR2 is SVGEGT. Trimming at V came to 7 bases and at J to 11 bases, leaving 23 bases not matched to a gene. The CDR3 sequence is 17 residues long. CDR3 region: CASTLRGGGISSRKQFF. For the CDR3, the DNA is TGTGCCAGCACCCTCCGTGGGGGAGGGATCTCCTCGCGAAAGCAGTTCTTC.

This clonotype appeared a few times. The CDR3 sequence is CASSLPTGGNTEAFF. CDR3 coding DNA: TGCGCCAGCAGCTTACCGACAGGGGGAAACACTGAAGCTTTCTTT. V usage is TRBV5-1 and J usage is TRBJ1-1; 9 nucleotides line up with TRBD1. V lost 2 bases to trimming and J lost 2 bases; unmatched junction nucleotides: 4. Germline loops: CDR1 SGHRS, CDR2 YFSETQ. CDR3 length: 15 residues.

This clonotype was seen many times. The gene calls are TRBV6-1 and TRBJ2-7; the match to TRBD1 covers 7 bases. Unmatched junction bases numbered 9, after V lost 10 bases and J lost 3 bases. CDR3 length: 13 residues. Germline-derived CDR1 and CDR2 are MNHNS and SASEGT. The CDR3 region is CATTAGQVYEQYF. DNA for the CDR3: TGTGCCACGACGGCCGGACAGGTCTACGAGCAGTACTTC.

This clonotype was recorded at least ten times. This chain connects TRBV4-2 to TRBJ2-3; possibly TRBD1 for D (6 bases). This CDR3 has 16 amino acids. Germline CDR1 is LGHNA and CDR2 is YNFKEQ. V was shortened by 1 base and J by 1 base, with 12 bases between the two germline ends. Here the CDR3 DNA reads TGTGCCAGCAGCCAAGCAGGGGACGGAGGCACAGATACGCAGTATTTT. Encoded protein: CASSQAGDGGTDTQYF.

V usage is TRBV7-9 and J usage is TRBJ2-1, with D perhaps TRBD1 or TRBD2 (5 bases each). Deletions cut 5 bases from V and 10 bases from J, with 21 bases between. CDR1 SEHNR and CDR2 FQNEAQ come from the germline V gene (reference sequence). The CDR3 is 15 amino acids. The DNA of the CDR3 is TGTGCCAGCAGCCGCCAAGGGGAGTTTAGGCGGGAGCAGTTCTTC. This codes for CASSRQGEFRREQFF.

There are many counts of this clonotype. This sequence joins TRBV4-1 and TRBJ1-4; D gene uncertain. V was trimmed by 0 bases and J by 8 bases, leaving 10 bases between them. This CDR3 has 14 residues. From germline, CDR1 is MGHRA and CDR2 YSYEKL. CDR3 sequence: CASSQDSQAEKLFF. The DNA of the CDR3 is TGCGCCAGCAGCCAAGATTCCCAGGCCGAAAAACTGTTTTTT.

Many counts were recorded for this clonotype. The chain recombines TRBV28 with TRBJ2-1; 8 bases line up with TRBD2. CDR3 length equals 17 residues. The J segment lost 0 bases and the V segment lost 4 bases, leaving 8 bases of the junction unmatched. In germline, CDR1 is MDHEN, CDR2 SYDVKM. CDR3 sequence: CASSSPASGSSYNEQFF. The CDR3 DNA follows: TGTGCCAGCAGTTCACCTGCGAGCGGGAGCTCCTACAATGAGCAGTTCTTC.

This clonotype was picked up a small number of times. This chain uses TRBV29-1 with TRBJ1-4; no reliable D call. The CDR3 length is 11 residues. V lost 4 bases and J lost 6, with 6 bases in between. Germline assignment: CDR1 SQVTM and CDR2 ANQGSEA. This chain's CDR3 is CSVAWDEKLFF. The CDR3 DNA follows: TGCAGCGTTGCCTGGGATGAAAAACTGTTTTTT.

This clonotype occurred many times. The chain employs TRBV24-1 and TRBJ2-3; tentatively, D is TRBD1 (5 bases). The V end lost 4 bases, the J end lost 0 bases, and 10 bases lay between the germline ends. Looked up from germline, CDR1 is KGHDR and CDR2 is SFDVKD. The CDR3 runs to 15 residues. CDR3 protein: CATSEWQGSTDTQYF. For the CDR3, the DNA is TGTGCCACCAGTGAGTGGCAGGGAAGCACAGATACGCAGTATTTT.

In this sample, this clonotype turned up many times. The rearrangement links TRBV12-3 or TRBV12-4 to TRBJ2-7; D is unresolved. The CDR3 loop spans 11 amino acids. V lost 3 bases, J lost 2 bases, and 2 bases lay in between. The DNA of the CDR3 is TGTGCCAGCAGTTTTGCCTACGAGCAGTACTTC. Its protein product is CASSFAYEQYF.

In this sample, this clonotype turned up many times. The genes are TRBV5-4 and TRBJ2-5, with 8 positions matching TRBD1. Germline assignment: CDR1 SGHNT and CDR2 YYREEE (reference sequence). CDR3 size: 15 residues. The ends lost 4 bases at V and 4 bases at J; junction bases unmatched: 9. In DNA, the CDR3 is TGTGCCAGCAGCATCGGACAGGGTTCCTTAGAGACCCAGTACTTC. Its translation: CASSIGQGSLETQYF.

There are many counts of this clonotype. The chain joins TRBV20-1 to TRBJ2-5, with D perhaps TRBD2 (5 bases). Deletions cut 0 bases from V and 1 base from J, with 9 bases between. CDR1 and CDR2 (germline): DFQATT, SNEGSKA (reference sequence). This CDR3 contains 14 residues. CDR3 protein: CSARDLTTQETQYF. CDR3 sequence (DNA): TGCAGTGCTAGAGATCTGACTACCCAAGAGACCCAGTACTTC.

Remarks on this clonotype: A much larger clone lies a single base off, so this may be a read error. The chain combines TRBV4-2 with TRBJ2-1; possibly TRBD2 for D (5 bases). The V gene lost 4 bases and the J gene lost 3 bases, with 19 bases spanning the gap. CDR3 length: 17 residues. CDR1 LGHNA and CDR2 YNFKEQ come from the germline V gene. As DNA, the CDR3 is TGTGCCAGCAGCCGAGAATCCGGACTGGGAGTCTACAATGAGCAGTTCTTC. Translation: CASSRESGLGVYNEQFF.

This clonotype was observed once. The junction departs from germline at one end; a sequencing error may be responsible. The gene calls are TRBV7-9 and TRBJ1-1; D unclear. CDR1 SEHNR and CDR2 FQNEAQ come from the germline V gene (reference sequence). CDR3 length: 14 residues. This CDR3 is CTSSLERWNTEAFF. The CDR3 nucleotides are TGTACCAGCAGCCTAGAACGGTGGAACACTGAAGCTTTCTTT.

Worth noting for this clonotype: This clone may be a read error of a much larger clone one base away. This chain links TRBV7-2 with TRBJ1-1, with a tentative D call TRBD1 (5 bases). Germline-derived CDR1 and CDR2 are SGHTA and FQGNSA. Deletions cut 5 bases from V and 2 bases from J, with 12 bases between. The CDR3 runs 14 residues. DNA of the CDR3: TGTGCCAGCAGCCCCAAAGGGGAAAACACTGAAGCTTTCTTT. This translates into CASSPKGENTEAFF.

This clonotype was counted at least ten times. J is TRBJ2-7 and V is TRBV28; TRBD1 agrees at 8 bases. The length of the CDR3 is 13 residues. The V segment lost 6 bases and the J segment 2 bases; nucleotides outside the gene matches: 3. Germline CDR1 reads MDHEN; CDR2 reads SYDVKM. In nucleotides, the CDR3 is TGTGCCAGCAGATTGACAGGGGCCTACGAGCAGTACTTC. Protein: CASRLTGAYEQYF.

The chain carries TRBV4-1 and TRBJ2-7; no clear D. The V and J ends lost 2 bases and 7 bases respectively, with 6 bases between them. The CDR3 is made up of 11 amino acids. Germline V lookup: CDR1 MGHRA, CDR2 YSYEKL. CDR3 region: CASSQRSEQYF. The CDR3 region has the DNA TGCGCCAGCAGCCAAAGGTCTGAGCAGTACTTC.